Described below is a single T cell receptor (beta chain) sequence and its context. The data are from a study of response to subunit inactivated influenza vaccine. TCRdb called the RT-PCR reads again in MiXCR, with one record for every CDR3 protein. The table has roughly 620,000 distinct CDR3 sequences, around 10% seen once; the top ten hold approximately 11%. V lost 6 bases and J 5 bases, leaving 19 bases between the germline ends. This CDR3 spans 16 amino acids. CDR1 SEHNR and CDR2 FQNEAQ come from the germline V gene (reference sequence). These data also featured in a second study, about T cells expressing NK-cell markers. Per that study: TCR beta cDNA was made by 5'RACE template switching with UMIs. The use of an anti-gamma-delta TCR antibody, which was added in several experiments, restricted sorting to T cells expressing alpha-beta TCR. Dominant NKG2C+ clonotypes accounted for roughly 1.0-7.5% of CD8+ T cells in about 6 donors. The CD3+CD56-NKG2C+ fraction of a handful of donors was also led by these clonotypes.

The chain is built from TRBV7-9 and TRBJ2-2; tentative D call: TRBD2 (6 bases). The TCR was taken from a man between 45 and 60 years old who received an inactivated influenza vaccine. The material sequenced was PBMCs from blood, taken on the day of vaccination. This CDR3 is CASREGQLVPTGELFF. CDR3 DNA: TGTGCCAGCAGGGAGGGGCAACTAGTCCCTACCGGGGAGCTGTTTTTT. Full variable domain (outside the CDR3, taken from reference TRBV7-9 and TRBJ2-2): DTGVSQNPRHKITKRGQNVTFRCDPISEHNRLYWYRQTLGQGPEFLTYFQNEAQLEKSRLLSDRFSAERPKGSFSTLEIQRTEQGDSAMYLCASREGQLVPTGELFFGEGSRLTVL.